Listed below are T cell receptor beta chains from one sample, sequenced in a study of T-cell reconstitution after alpha-beta-depleted transplantation in children. In TCRdb, the PCR reads were re-called with MiXCR into one record per CDR3 protein. This sample has about 58,000 distinct CDR3 sequences, with 35% to 55% found just once. The sequences come from PBMCs, mostly from graft donor cells, collected 360 days after TCRalphabeta/CD19-depleted stem cell transplant. All receptors derive from a male patient younger than 18 who had a stem cell transplant for acute lymphoblastic leukemia, so the T cells may come from the graft donor. CDR3s include the opening cysteine and the closing phenylalanine or tryptophan. The order of the fields is clone size, J gene, V gene, D gene, CDR3 DNA, CDR3 protein. A D gene is named only where the DNA matches it firmly. Only some rows state a clone size, as once, few, many or a class for expanded clones.

clone_size: few
j_call: TRBJ1-5
v_call: TRBV29-1
d_call: -
cdr3_nt: TGCAGCGTTGGGTGGGGAGGGCAGCCCCAGCATTTT
cdr3_aa: CSVGWGGQPQHF

clone_size: -
j_call: TRBJ2-3
v_call: TRBV10-3
d_call: -
cdr3_nt: TGTGCCATCAGTGGGACAGCCGTCGGAGATACGCAGTATTTT
cdr3_aa: CAISGTAVGDTQYF

clone_size: few
j_call: TRBJ1-3
v_call: TRBV6-1
d_call: -
cdr3_nt: TGTGCCAGCAGTGAAGCGCAACCAGGGGCGAACACCATATATTTT
cdr3_aa: CASSEAQPGANTIYF

clone_size: -
j_call: TRBJ1-1
v_call: TRBV10-1
d_call: -
cdr3_nt: TGCGCCAGCAGTGAGTCGACAGGGAACACTGAAGCTTTCTTT
cdr3_aa: CASSESTGNTEAFF

clone_size: -
j_call: TRBJ1-5
v_call: TRBV12-3/TRBV12-4
d_call: TRBD1
cdr3_nt: TGTGCCAGCAGATCAGGACAGGGGAGGGATCAGCCCCAGCATTTT
cdr3_aa: CASRSGQGRDQPQHF

clone_size: -
j_call: TRBJ2-1
v_call: TRBV28
d_call: TRBD2
cdr3_nt: TGTGCCAGCAGTTTAGACGGGGGGAAAGAGCAGTTCTTC
cdr3_aa: CASSLDGGKEQFF

clone_size: -
j_call: TRBJ2-3
v_call: TRBV4-3
d_call: -
cdr3_nt: TGCGCCAGCAGCCCGGGGATGTCGGCAGGGGCTATTGAAAGGACGCAGTATTTT
cdr3_aa: CASSPGMSAGAIERTQYF

clone_size: -
j_call: TRBJ2-7
v_call: TRBV12-3/TRBV12-4
d_call: TRBD1
cdr3_nt: TGTGCCAGCAGTTCGGGACAGACCGGCGAGCAGTACTTC
cdr3_aa: CASSSGQTGEQYF

clone_size: few
j_call: TRBJ1-4
v_call: TRBV28
d_call: -
cdr3_nt: TGTGCCAGCCGAGGGTTCAGGGAAAAACTGTTTTTT
cdr3_aa: CASRGFREKLFF

clone_size: few
j_call: TRBJ2-1
v_call: TRBV11-3
d_call: TRBD2
cdr3_nt: TGTGCCAGCAGCCTGAGCGGGAAACATGAGCAGTTCTTC
cdr3_aa: CASSLSGKHEQFF

clone_size: few
j_call: TRBJ2-1
v_call: TRBV4-3
d_call: TRBD2
cdr3_nt: TGCGCCAGCAGCCAAGGGGCGGCGGGGGGGCCCTCCTACAATGAGCAGTTCTTC
cdr3_aa: CASSQGAAGGPSYNEQFF

clone_size: -
j_call: TRBJ2-7
v_call: TRBV7-8
d_call: TRBD2
cdr3_nt: TGTGCCAGCAGCCAGACTAGCGCCCGCTCCTACGAGCAGTACTTC
cdr3_aa: CASSQTSARSYEQYF

clone_size: -
j_call: TRBJ2-7
v_call: TRBV9
d_call: -
cdr3_nt: TGTGCCAGCAGCGTAGCGTCACTTTCCCCCTACGAGCAGTACTTC
cdr3_aa: CASSVASLSPYEQYF

clone_size: -
j_call: TRBJ2-7
v_call: TRBV12-3/TRBV12-4
d_call: -
cdr3_nt: TGTGCCAGCAGTTCCCATACCGCCTCCGTATACGAGCAGTACTTC
cdr3_aa: CASSSHTASVYEQYF

clone_size: -
j_call: TRBJ2-2
v_call: TRBV15
d_call: TRBD2
cdr3_nt: TGTGCCACCAGCAGAGATATGGCGGGAGCCCTCACCGGGGAGCTGTTTTTT
cdr3_aa: CATSRDMAGALTGELFF

clone_size: few
j_call: TRBJ2-7
v_call: TRBV12-3/TRBV12-4
d_call: -
cdr3_nt: TGCGCCAGCAGCTTGGGGACCTACGAGCAGTACTTC
cdr3_aa: CASSLGTYEQYF

clone_size: -
j_call: TRBJ2-7
v_call: TRBV3-1
d_call: -
cdr3_nt: TGTGCCAGCAGCCAGGAAAGGGCCTCCTACGAGCAGTACTTC
cdr3_aa: CASSQERASYEQYF

clone_size: -
j_call: TRBJ2-3
v_call: TRBV7-2
d_call: TRBD2
cdr3_nt: TGTGCCAGCAGCCTTACACCACGGGAGGGGAAGCAGTATTTT
cdr3_aa: CASSLTPREGKQYF

clone_size: -
j_call: TRBJ2-1
v_call: TRBV5-5
d_call: -
cdr3_nt: TGTGCCAGCAGCTGGGTCTCTGAGCAGTTCTTC
cdr3_aa: CASSWVSEQFF

clone_size: once
j_call: TRBJ2-7
v_call: TRBV7-9
d_call: TRBD2
cdr3_nt: TGTGCCAGCAGAGCGGGGCAACGATACGAGCAGTACTTC
cdr3_aa: CASRAGQRYEQYF

clone_size: once
j_call: TRBJ2-1
v_call: TRBV29-1
d_call: -
cdr3_nt: TGCAGCGTTGAAAGTAGTAGAAAGAGGTACAATGAGCAGTTCTTC
cdr3_aa: CSVESSRKRYNEQFF

clone_size: few
j_call: TRBJ2-7
v_call: TRBV12-5
d_call: TRBD1
cdr3_nt: TGTGCTAGTGGTTCGGACAGGGGAGGTGAGGCCTACGAGCAGTACTTC
cdr3_aa: CASGSDRGGEAYEQYF

clone_size: once
j_call: TRBJ2-5
v_call: TRBV7-9
d_call: TRBD1
cdr3_nt: TGTGCCAGCAGCCGTAGGACAGGGTTGGGGGGAGAGACCCAGTACTTC
cdr3_aa: CASSRRTGLGGETQYF

clone_size: -
j_call: TRBJ2-5
v_call: TRBV5-5
d_call: -
cdr3_nt: TGTGCCAGCAGCTTGGGGAGTACAATGGAGACCCAGTACTTC
cdr3_aa: CASSLGSTMETQYF

clone_size: -
j_call: TRBJ2-7
v_call: TRBV7-6
d_call: -
cdr3_nt: TGTGCCAGCAGCTCCCTGGCGGGGGCGGACGAGCAGTACTTC
cdr3_aa: CASSSLAGADEQYF

clone_size: -
j_call: TRBJ1-1
v_call: TRBV12-3/TRBV12-4
d_call: -
cdr3_nt: TGTGCCAGCAGTTACGGACAGCGTGAAGCTTTCTTT
cdr3_aa: CASSYGQREAFF

clone_size: -
j_call: TRBJ2-6
v_call: TRBV27
d_call: -
cdr3_nt: TGTGCCAGCAGCTCTGGGGCCAACGTCCTGACTTTC
cdr3_aa: CASSSGANVLTF

clone_size: few
j_call: TRBJ1-2
v_call: TRBV12-3/TRBV12-4
d_call: -
cdr3_nt: TGTGCCAGCAGTTCCTCCCCTCCACGTGGCTACACCTTC
cdr3_aa: CASSSSPPRGYTF

clone_size: few
j_call: TRBJ2-7
v_call: TRBV27
d_call: -
cdr3_nt: TGTGCCAGCAGTGGTCCTTCCTACGAGCAGTACTTC
cdr3_aa: CASSGPSYEQYF

clone_size: once
j_call: TRBJ2-5
v_call: TRBV29-1
d_call: -
cdr3_nt: TGCAGCGTTGGGTGGGGTAGGGGAGAGACCCAGTACTTC
cdr3_aa: CSVGWGRGETQYF

clone_size: few
j_call: TRBJ2-7
v_call: TRBV12-3/TRBV12-4
d_call: -
cdr3_nt: TGTGCCAGCAGACCCGGGTTTCGCTCCTACGAGCAGTACTTC
cdr3_aa: CASRPGFRSYEQYF

clone_size: few
j_call: TRBJ2-4
v_call: TRBV29-1
d_call: TRBD1
cdr3_nt: TGCAGCGTTCAGGGGGAGTGGGCCAAAAACATTCAGTACTTC
cdr3_aa: CSVQGEWAKNIQYF

clone_size: few
j_call: TRBJ2-2
v_call: TRBV21-1
d_call: -
cdr3_nt: TGTGCCAGCAGCACCCCCGGGACAGAGGACGGGGAGCTGTTTTTT
cdr3_aa: CASSTPGTEDGELFF

clone_size: few
j_call: TRBJ2-1
v_call: TRBV5-8
d_call: TRBD2
cdr3_nt: TGTGCCAGCAGCTTGGGCGGGGGGGCTAACAATGAGCAGTTCTTC
cdr3_aa: CASSLGGGANNEQFF

clone_size: -
j_call: TRBJ1-2
v_call: TRBV25-1
d_call: TRBD1
cdr3_nt: TGTGCCAGCAGTGTCTACAGGGGGGACTCGGGCACCTTC
cdr3_aa: CASSVYRGDSGTF

clone_size: -
j_call: TRBJ2-7
v_call: TRBV9
d_call: -
cdr3_nt: TGTGCCAGCAGCATAGCGAGTTCAGCGGCTTCACGGGAGCAGTACTTC
cdr3_aa: CASSIASSAASREQYF

clone_size: -
j_call: TRBJ2-5
v_call: TRBV15
d_call: -
cdr3_nt: TGTGCCACCAGCAGAGATTACCCTTCGTACCAAGAGACCCAGTACTTC
cdr3_aa: CATSRDYPSYQETQYF

clone_size: -
j_call: TRBJ1-1
v_call: TRBV27
d_call: -
cdr3_nt: TGTGCCAGCGGCTGGGGGGCCCGGGGTACTGAAGCTTTCTTT
cdr3_aa: CASGWGARGTEAFF

clone_size: -
j_call: TRBJ1-5
v_call: TRBV12-3/TRBV12-4
d_call: TRBD1
cdr3_nt: TGTGCCAGCACACCCTCGGGACAGGGATATCAGCCCCAGCATTTT
cdr3_aa: CASTPSGQGYQPQHF

clone_size: -
j_call: TRBJ2-7
v_call: TRBV29-1
d_call: -
cdr3_nt: TGCAGCGCCGGTGGGCTTTACGAGCAGTACTTC
cdr3_aa: CSAGGLYEQYF

clone_size: -
j_call: TRBJ1-1
v_call: TRBV13
d_call: -
cdr3_nt: TGTGCCAGCAGCTTAGTTTTAGGGATGGAAGACACTGAAGCTTTCTTT
cdr3_aa: CASSLVLGMEDTEAFF

clone_size: -
j_call: TRBJ2-2
v_call: TRBV12-3/TRBV12-4
d_call: -
cdr3_nt: TGTGCCAGCAGTTTTCTTAGCACCACCGGGGAGCTGTTTTTT
cdr3_aa: CASSFLSTTGELFF

clone_size: -
j_call: TRBJ2-7
v_call: TRBV7-9
d_call: -
cdr3_nt: TGTGCCAGCAGCGGACTGGGACTCGACTACGAGCAGTACTTC
cdr3_aa: CASSGLGLDYEQYF

clone_size: few
j_call: TRBJ2-5
v_call: TRBV5-1
d_call: -
cdr3_nt: TGCGCCAGCAGCTTGGCTCGTCTACAAGAGACCCAGTACTTC
cdr3_aa: CASSLARLQETQYF

clone_size: -
j_call: TRBJ2-1
v_call: TRBV12-3/TRBV12-4
d_call: TRBD1
cdr3_nt: TGTGCCAGCAGTTTACCGAGGGGACAGTTGGTTCCCTATGAGCAGTTCTTC
cdr3_aa: CASSLPRGQLVPYEQFF

clone_size: -
j_call: TRBJ2-5
v_call: TRBV3-1
d_call: -
cdr3_nt: TGTGCCAGCAGCCCCGCCGGAGGGGCCCCGCGGGAGACCCAGTACTTC
cdr3_aa: CASSPAGGAPRETQYF

clone_size: few
j_call: TRBJ2-7
v_call: TRBV28
d_call: -
cdr3_nt: TGTGCCAGCAGTAGAGCATTTGGTGACTACGAGCAGTACTTC
cdr3_aa: CASSRAFGDYEQYF

clone_size: -
j_call: TRBJ2-7
v_call: TRBV7-3
d_call: TRBD1
cdr3_nt: TGTGCCAGCAGCTTAGAACAGGGGTACGAGCAGTACTTC
cdr3_aa: CASSLEQGYEQYF